The 23 T cell receptor beta chains below were found in one sample sequenced in a study of blood T cell repertoires in COVID-19. Repertoires were generated with immunoSEQ multiplex PCR, while TCRdb's copy carries only in-frame clones and drops some. In the table there are approximately 50,000 clones, more than 80% of which are singletons. The sample was peripheral blood. Receptors originate from a man in his sixties with acute or convalescent COVID-19.

CDR3 residues: CASRPGAGEGNQPQHF. DNA for the CDR3: TGTGCCAGCAGACCCGGGGCAGGGGAAGGCAATCAGCCCCAGCATTTT. The chain joins TRBV28 to TRBJ1-5, with a tentative D call TRBD1 (6 bases). The CDR3 has 16 residues. Between the trimmed V and J ends, which lost 6 bases and 2 bases, there was a span of 17 bases. CDR1 MDHEN and CDR2 SYDVKM come from the germline V gene.

The J gene is TRBJ2-5, the V gene TRBV9; a possible D gene is TRBD2 (5 bases). With 0 bases removed from V and 3 bases from J, the gap between germline ends came to 18 bases. CDR1 and CDR2 (germline): SGDLS, YYNGEE. The CDR3 sequence is 17 residues long. CDR3 loop: CASSVGAVEGGEETQYF. DNA of the CDR3: TGTGCCAGCAGCGTAGGGGCGGTTGAGGGTGGTGAAGAGACCCAGTACTTC.

The chain couples TRBV5-1 to TRBJ2-7, with 7 positions matching TRBD2. Per germline, CDR1 SGHRS and CDR2 YFSETQ. CDR3 size: 14 residues. The ends lost 3 bases at V and 6 bases at J; junction bases unmatched: 9. The CDR3 reads CASSSIAGPLEQYF. The CDR3 DNA reads as TGCGCCAGCAGCTCCATAGCGGGCCCCCTCGAGCAGTACTTC.

The chain links TRBV10-3 to TRBJ2-3; D not certain. Germline V lookup: CDR1 ENHRY, CDR2 SYGVKD. The CDR3 is 14 residues long. Trimming pared 0 bases from V and 0 bases from J, leaving 4 bases between. CDR3 residues: CAISESRSTDTQYF. In nucleotides, the CDR3 is TGTGCCATCAGTGAGTCGAGGAGCACAGATACGCAGTATTTT.

V usage is TRBV18 and J usage is TRBJ1-4, with 7 positions matching TRBD1. This CDR3 has 15 amino acids. Trimming cost V 3 bases and J 4 bases; bases outside gene matches: 5. Germline CDR1 is KGHSH and CDR2 is LQKENI. CDR3 region: CASSPPGQINEKLFF. Here the CDR3 DNA reads TGTGCCAGCTCACCCCCGGGACAGATTAATGAAAAACTGTTTTTT.

The chain combines TRBV5-5 with TRBJ1-5, with D unclear. Germline loops: CDR1 SGHKS, CDR2 YYEKEE (reference sequence). V was shortened by 0 bases and J by 9 bases, with 10 bases between the two germline ends. There are 13 residues in the CDR3. CDR3 amino acids: CASSLEGPGPQHF. Written as DNA, the CDR3 is TGTGCCAGCAGCTTGGAAGGCCCGGGGCCCCAGCATTTT.

The rearrangement uses TRBV6-6 and TRBJ1-6; 7 nucleotides agree with TRBD1. Trimming cost V 6 bases and J 8 bases; bases outside gene matches: 10. CDR3 size: 15 residues. The germline gives CDR1 MNHNY, CDR2 SVGAGI (reference sequence). CDR3 nucleotide sequence: TGTGCCAGCAGCCCAAGGGGACAGTTGCATTCACCCCTCCACTTT. As protein: CASSPRGQLHSPLHF.

The chain carries TRBV6-6 and TRBJ2-3; D is undetermined. The germline V and J ends were trimmed by 6 bases and 6 bases, with 13 bases remaining between them. CDR1 and CDR2 (germline): MNHNY, SVGAGI (reference sequence). This CDR3 comprises 13 residues. In DNA form, the CDR3 reads TGTGCCAGCAGGTCCATGGGCTCGGATACGCAGTATTTT. It yields the protein CASRSMGSDTQYF.

This clone was seen more than once but under ten times. CDR3 in amino acids: CASSFHPRFYSGNTIYF. CDR3 nucleotide sequence: TGTGCCAGCAGTTTCCACCCACGTTTCTACTCTGGAAACACCATATATTTT. The chain recombines TRBV6-2 or TRBV6-3 with TRBJ1-3; D not certain. Trimming removed 4 bases at V and 0 bases at J, with 16 bases between. Germline values: CDR1 MNHEY, CDR2 SVGEGT. The length of the CDR3 is 17 residues.

This clone was recorded only once. The gene calls are TRBV6-1 and TRBJ1-2; D unclear. Looked up from germline, CDR1 is MNHNS and CDR2 is SASEGT. This CDR3 comprises 13 residues. V shed 7 bases and J shed 7 bases, with 16 bases lying between them. DNA for the CDR3: TGTGCCAGCACCCGAGAGCAGGTTGCTGGCTACACCTTC. It translates to CASTREQVAGYTF.

This chain uses TRBV7-9 with TRBJ1-1; no firm D call. Germline CDR1 SEHNR, CDR2 FQNEAQ (reference sequence). Trimming left V 5 bases short and J 0 bases short, with 10 bases between. This CDR3 region has 14 residues. In DNA, the CDR3 is TGTGCCAGCAGCCCCGCTGCGGTGAACACTGAAGCTTTCTTT. Its translation: CASSPAAVNTEAFF. Variable domain in full (rest from reference TRBV7-9 and TRBJ1-1): DTGVSQNPRHKITKRGQNVTFRCDPISEHNRLYWYRQTLGQGPEFLTYFQNEAQLEKSRLLSDRFSAERPKGSFSTLEIQRTEQGDSAMYLCASSPAAVNTEAFFGQGTRLTVV.

In the case of this clone: One end of the junction is discordant with germline, which a read error may explain. The V and J genes are TRBV29-1 and TRBJ1-1; possibly TRBD1 for D (5 bases). CDR3 length: 12 residues. In germline, CDR1 is SQVTM, CDR2 ANQGSEA. As DNA, the CDR3 is TGCAGCGCCGGTGGGGGGAACGCTGAAGCTTTCTTT. Its protein is CSAGGGNAEAFF. The full variable domain, in which reference TRBV29-1 and TRBJ1-1 provide the parts outside the CDR3, is SAVISQKPSRDICQRGTSLTIQCQVDSQVTMMFWYRQQPGQSLTLIATANQGSEATYESGFVIDKFPISRPNLTFSTLTVSNMSPEDSSIYLCSAGGGNAEAFFGQGTRLTVV.

The rearrangement uses TRBV14 and TRBJ1-2; TRBD1 might be the D (5 bases). Germline assignment: CDR1 SGHDN and CDR2 FVKESK. The V gene lost 7 bases and the J gene lost 4 bases, with 16 bases spanning the gap. The CDR3 extends over 14 amino acids. The CDR3 coding sequence is TGTGCCAGCAACCGAGGAGGGACGAGCTATGGCTACACCTTC. As protein: CASNRGGTSYGYTF.

The chain recombines TRBV19 with TRBJ1-5; no clear D gene. Trimming stripped 5 bases from V and 5 bases from J, with 13 bases between. Per the germline V gene, CDR1 is LNHDA and CDR2 is SQIVND (reference sequence). There are 14 residues in the CDR3. DNA of the CDR3: TGTGCCAGTAGTCGCGCCGGGAACCATCAGCCCCAGCATTTT. Translating it yields CASSRAGNHQPQHF.

The chain combines TRBV5-1 with TRBJ1-5, with D unresolved. Germline CDR1 and CDR2: SGHRS and YFSETQ. The V gene lost 0 bases and the J gene lost 4 bases, with 8 bases spanning the gap. The CDR3 spans 14 residues. CDR3 in DNA: TGCGCCAGCAGCTTGGACAGTCCGAATCAGCCCCAGCATTTT. As protein: CASSLDSPNQPQHF.

The chain couples TRBV29-1 to TRBJ2-5; no reliable D call. Germline V gene sequence: CDR1 SQVTM, CDR2 ANQGSEA. This CDR3 is 14 amino acids long. Trimming stripped 0 bases from V and 5 bases from J, with 13 bases between. The chain's CDR3 is CSVEDEWARETQYF. The CDR3 DNA sequence: TGCAGCGTTGAAGATGAGTGGGCCCGGGAGACCCAGTACTTC.

This rearrangement joins TRBV28 to TRBJ2-7; 12 positions match TRBD2. This CDR3 has 15 residues. The trim removed 5 bases at V and 3 bases at J, leaving 5 bases unmatched. Germline V gives CDR1 MDHEN, CDR2 SYDVKM. The CDR3 nucleotides read TGTGCCAGCAGTGGGACTAGCGGGCCCTACTACGAGCAGTACTTC. This encodes CASSGTSGPYYEQYF.

CDR3 sequence (DNA): TGTGCCAGCAGTCGGGACACCCCGAACACTGAAGCTTTCTTT. Translated: CASSRDTPNTEAFF. This chain uses TRBV6-6 with TRBJ1-1, with D maybe TRBD1 (6 bases). CDR1 is MNHNY and CDR2 is SVGAGI in the germline V gene (reference sequence). CDR3 length: 14 residues. Trimming took off 5 bases at V and 1 base at J, with 11 bases between the two ends.

V is TRBV15 and J is TRBJ1-2, with 8 bases aligning to TRBD1. This CDR3 is 21 amino acids long. The trim removed 0 bases at V and 5 bases at J, leaving 23 bases unmatched. Germline V gene lookup returns CDR1 LNHNV and CDR2 YYDKDF (reference sequence). CDR3 nucleotides: TGTGCCACCAGCAGAGATGGGGGGCCAGAAGGACAGGGACCCCCCACATATGGCTACACCTTC. It is translated as CATSRDGGPEGQGPPTYGYTF. Full variable domain (outside the CDR3, taken from reference TRBV15 and TRBJ1-2): DAMVIQNPRYQVTQFGKPVTLSCSQTLNHNVMYWYQQKSSQAPKLLFHYYDKDFNNEADTPDNFQSRRPNTSFCFLDIRSPGLGDTAMYLCATSRDGGPEGQGPPTYGYTFGSGTRLTVV.

V usage is TRBV7-2 and J usage is TRBJ2-1; 9 bases are a match to TRBD1. Germline V gene sequence: CDR1 SGHTA, CDR2 FQGNSA. The CDR3 has 14 amino acids. V lost 5 bases to trimming and J lost 9 bases; unmatched junction nucleotides: 8. The CDR3 spells CASSPGQGPGEQFF. The CDR3, as DNA: TGTGCCAGCAGCCCGGGACAGGGCCCGGGTGAGCAGTTCTTC.

This clone was detected only a few times. This rearrangement joins TRBV7-6 to TRBJ2-2; TRBD2 aligns across 16 bases. Germline V CDR1 and CDR2: SGHVS, FNYEAQ. The length of the CDR3 is 19 residues. The junction had 9 bases not matched to a gene; V was cut back by 5 bases and J by 3 bases. The CDR3 nucleotides are TGTGCCAGCAGCCAACTGGCGGGACTAGCGGGAGGGTACACCGGGGAGCTGTTTTTT. Its protein product is CASSQLAGLAGGYTGELFF.

This rearrangement joins TRBV21-1 to TRBJ1-5; the table's D call of TRBD1 was not tested on the DNA. TRBV21-1 has pseudogene status. The CDR3 extends over 16 amino acids. The CDR3 nucleotides read TGTGCCAGCAGCTCGAGGCCAGGGTTCGGCAATCAGCCCCAGCATTTT. Residues: CASSSRPGFGNQPQHF.

This rearrangement joins TRBV7-6 to TRBJ2-1; 7 nucleotides align to TRBD2. V lost 4 bases and J lost 1; bases outside the gene matches: 10. The CDR3 runs to 17 residues. Germline V lookup: CDR1 SGHVS, CDR2 FNYEAQ. Here the CDR3 reads CASSSIGTTKSYNEQFF. The CDR3 DNA is TGTGCCAGCAGCTCTATAGGGACTACCAAGTCCTACAATGAGCAGTTCTTC.